This T cell receptor beta chain was sequenced in a study of T cell responses to AZD1222 COVID-19 vaccine listed by TCRdb under 2021. Some background on the complete study: A total of 230 or so trial participants underwent TCR sequencing, of whom some 210 received two doses of AZD1222 and about 25 received two doses of the MenACWY control vaccine. Trial participants were enrolled into age subgroups of 18-55, 56-69 and 70-plus years, which contained 148, 28 and 57 TCR-sequenced participants, respectively.

What the time point label conveys for this sample: baseline before first vaccination. According to the study, the label for this sample's treatment or condition signals: meningococcal conjugate vaccine given as trial control. Vaccinee samples were obtained from the UK trials COV001 and COV002, which included a single-blind randomized controlled phase 2/3 trial of AZD1222 (ChAdOx1 nCoV-19) in healthy adults. Trial participant PBMC samples were collected at day 0 and day 28 after the second dose for TCRbeta chain sequencing. The CDR3 regions of human TCRbeta chains were subjected to immunosequencing. From the authors' description of their analysis: TCRs in the repertoires were matched against a reference library of SARS-CoV-2-specific TCRs that had been generated with the MIRA antigen-specificity platform. Breadth was defined as the fraction of unique TCRs that were SARS-CoV-2-associated. Depth was defined as the fraction of total T cells that were SARS-CoV-2-associated. Each spike-specific TCR was assigned to its reactive spike region and to a CD4 or CD8 class using the MIRA data. Log10-transformed breadth and depth values were compared by one-way ANOVA with Sidak's multiple comparisons tests. TCRdb took over this immuneACCESS table, retaining in-frame rearrangements with V and J assigned. Such tables are incomplete; in checked studies, under half of the missing clones stem from an unresolved V gene, and the remainder is unexplained. The V and J calls and the clone size are those of that table, but D and trimming were determined from the DNA. The sample profile shows about 220,000 clones; 85% to 95% of them were found once. Approximately 1% of the sample lies in the top ten.

Broader findings and caveats from the paper: Only five to seven AZD1222 recipients were SARS-CoV-2 seropositive at baseline, limiting conclusions about previously exposed vaccinees. Most participants were white British and females outnumbered males, and the authors suggested that clonal diversity may have been underestimated. The vaccine-associated CD4 TCRs covered the entire spike protein, and the dominant responses fell in regions 160-218 and 743-854. After two AZD1222 doses, spike-specific TCR breadth and depth were significantly higher than at day 0 and than in MenACWY recipients. Because no samples from the day 14 peak response were available, repertoires could be characterized only after the peak T cell response. In the small 56-69-year group, the increase in depth fell short of significance, most likely because of low power. Nearly half of unique spike-specific TCRs reportedly recognized epitopes outside regions mutated in the B.1.351 and B.1.1.7 variants.

In regard to this clone: The clone's antigen remains unknown. No clone much larger than this one lies a single base away; base qualities are absent.

Taken from the germline V gene, the CDR1 and CDR2 loops are SGHRS and YFSETQ. V and J are truncated by 4 bases and 6 bases respectively, leaving an intervening sequence of 16 bases. Reading from cysteine to phenylalanine, the CDR3 counts 15 amino acids. Only CDR3 DNA is held: 45 bases, read in frame from base 1. In this chain, TRBV5-1 is recombined with TRBJ2-2, and perhaps TRBD2 as D gene, on 5 matching bases. The input for sequencing was peripheral blood, taken on day 0 of MenACWY control vaccination. This receptor was obtained from an adult in good health. The CDR3 is CASSPLPGSSGELFF. The DNA sequence reads TGCGCCAGCAGCCCACTTCCGGGGAGCTCCGGGGAGCTGTTTTTT.